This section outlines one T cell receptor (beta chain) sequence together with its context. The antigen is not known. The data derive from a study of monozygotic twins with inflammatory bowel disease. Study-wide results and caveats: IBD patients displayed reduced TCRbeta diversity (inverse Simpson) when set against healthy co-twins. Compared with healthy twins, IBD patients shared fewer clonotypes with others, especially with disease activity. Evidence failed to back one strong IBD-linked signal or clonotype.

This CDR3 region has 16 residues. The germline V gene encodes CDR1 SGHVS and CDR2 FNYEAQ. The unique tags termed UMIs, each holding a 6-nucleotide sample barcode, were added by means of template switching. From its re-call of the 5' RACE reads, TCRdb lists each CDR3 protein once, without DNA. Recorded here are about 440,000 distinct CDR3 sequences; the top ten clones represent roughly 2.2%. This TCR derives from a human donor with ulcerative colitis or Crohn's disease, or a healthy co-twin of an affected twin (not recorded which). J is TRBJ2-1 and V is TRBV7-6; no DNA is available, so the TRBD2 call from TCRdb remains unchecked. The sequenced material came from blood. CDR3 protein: CASSPSGTSLYNEQFF.